Given below is one TCR beta chain in context. Sequenced by immunoSEQ multiplex PCR; TCRdb stores in-frame clones only, minus some. The table includes over 850,000 clones, 78% detected once. This sample was included in a study of shared clonotypes between healthy human individuals. The sequence was collected from a man aged 18 to 30 in good health. Some clones in this sample may be carry-over from other donors' samples. The sequencing input was memory CD4+ T cells from PBMCs. Subset in this sample: CD45RA-negative fraction.

The CDR3: CSVGDIQGNTIYF. CDR3 sequence (DNA): TGCAGCGTCGGCGACATCCAAGGAAACACCATATATTTT. The chain recombines TRBV29-1 with TRBJ1-3, with D unclear. Germline CDR1 is SQVTM and CDR2 is ANQGSEA. This CDR3 contains 13 residues. Trimming removed 6 bases from V and 4 bases from J, with 13 bases in between.